The entry below gives a single TCR beta chain sequence along with its context. Its antigen is not identified. This CDR3 contains 15 residues. V lost 2 bases, J lost 7 bases, and 14 bases lay in between. CDR1 and CDR2 from the germline V gene are SEHNR and FQNEAQ (reference sequence). The data originate from a study of response to subunit inactivated influenza vaccine. The study, taken as a whole, reports: Authors suggested seasonal influenza vaccinations each recruit few new T cells.

TCRdb re-derived calls from the RT-PCR reads in MiXCR, one entry per CDR3 protein. The sample has 300,000 to 350,000 distinct CDR3 sequences; around a fifth are singletons. The chain carries TRBV7-9 and TRBJ1-4; D ambiguous. The sample in question was PBMCs from blood, obtained around 22 months after vaccination. This clonotype was sampled from a man aged 50-75 years who received an inactivated influenza vaccine. The CDR3 region has the DNA TGTGCCAGCAGCTTAATCGTTGCGGTGGGTGAAAAACTGTTTTTT. Translated, it gives CASSLIVAVGEKLFF.